The clone carrying this T cell receptor (beta chain) has a single count. This CDR3 has 16 residues. V was cut by 5 bases and J by 4 bases, with 20 bases left in between. Germline assignment: CDR1 MDHEN and CDR2 SYDVKM. The table came from immunoSEQ multiplex PCR; TCRdb's copy has only in-frame clones and leaves some out. The profile shows 55,000 to 75,000 clones, 75% to 90% of them singletons. These data are taken from a study of OX40 agonist ivuxolimab in advanced cancers. The clonotype was recovered from an adult with an advanced solid tumor such as melanoma, head and neck, liver or kidney cancer. This chain uses TRBV28 with TRBJ1-1; D not resolved. The sample consisted of CD4+ or CD8+ T cells sorted from blood, taken in a trial of the OX40 agonist ivuxolimab. CDR3 in DNA: TGTGCCAGCAGTCCAGCCACCCTCGGCGGCGGCACTGAAGCTTTCTTT. Amino acid sequence: CASSPATLGGGTEAFF.